A single sample gave rise to the 11 T cell receptor beta chains below, sequenced in a study of T cell clusters in autoimmune cytopenias. From its re-call of the multiplex PCR reads, TCRdb lists each CDR3 protein once, without DNA. Its table records fewer than 12 distinct CDR3 sequences. Sequences were obtained from peripheral blood. The source of these receptors is a human donor in good health. This table probably holds off-target reads from a library built for another chain.

According to its frequency, this clonotype is hyperexpanded. J is TRBJ2-4 and V is TRBV4-2; TCRdb proposes TRBD1, but this gene call is untestable without DNA. CDR1 LGHNA and CDR2 YNFKEQ come from the germline V gene. The CDR3 extends over 16 amino acids. The CDR3 sequence is CASSQGFGTGDNIQYF.

This clonotype is called hyperexpanded (1% or more) based on its frequency. The chain uses TRBV19 and TRBJ2-7; TCRdb indicates TRBD2, and absent DNA this call remains unverified. Germline V lookup: CDR1 LNHDA, CDR2 SQIVND (reference sequence). CDR3 length equals 15 residues. CDR3 region: CASSIGTSGSYEQYF.

This clonotype is identified as hyperexpanded (1% or more) from frequency. CDR3 sequence: CSVDLGKGNNEQFF. The J gene is TRBJ2-1, the V gene TRBV29-1; TCRdb picks TRBD2, but there is no DNA to check that call. Germline CDR1 is SQVTM and CDR2 is ANQGSEA. The CDR3 covers 14 residues.

This clonotype registers hyperexpanded by frequency. The CDR3 here is CASRPLAGGTYEQFF. V is TRBV6-2 or TRBV6-3 and J is TRBJ2-1; the TRBD2 assignment by TCRdb is unverifiable without DNA. CDR3 size: 15 residues. Germline V CDR1 and CDR2: MNHEY, SVGEGT.

Considering frequency, this clonotype is hyperexpanded. The chain links TRBV12-3 or TRBV12-4 to TRBJ1-1; the TRBD1 assignment by TCRdb is unverifiable without DNA. The CDR3 extends over 15 amino acids. The CDR3 protein is CASTSPRDRGYEAFF.

This clonotype is hyperexpanded by frequency. The rearrangement uses TRBV30 and TRBJ2-1; TCRdb returns TRBD2, unconfirmable since there is no DNA. The CDR3 contains 14 residues. Germline V lookup: CDR1 GTSNPN, CDR2 SVGIG (reference sequence). The CDR3 loop is CAYRTGLAGGEQFF.

According to its frequency, this clonotype is hyperexpanded (1% or more). This CDR3 is CASSSRLAGGFGELFF. The gene calls are TRBV6-5 and TRBJ2-2; the TCRdb D gene call, TRBD2, has no DNA to confirm it. Germline CDR1 reads MNHEY; CDR2 reads SVGAGI. The CDR3 is 16 amino acids.

This clonotype is classed as hyperexpanded by frequency. The chain recombines TRBV29-1 with TRBJ2-3; the TCRdb D gene call, TRBD2, has no DNA to confirm it. The V gene's germline CDR1 is SQVTM and CDR2 ANQGSEA. CDR3 size: 15 residues. The CDR3 is CSVEDSGRAPDTQYF.

According to its frequency, this clonotype is hyperexpanded. The chain has TRBV7-6 and TRBJ2-5; TCRdb picks TRBD2, but there is no DNA to check that call. The CDR3 spans 15 residues. Germline-derived CDR1 and CDR2 are SGHVS and FNYEAQ. The chain's CDR3 is CASSPGLAAQETQYF.

Its frequency marks this clonotype as hyperexpanded. The chain combines TRBV7-2 with TRBJ2-5. CDR1 is SGHTA and CDR2 is FQGNSA in the germline V gene. This CDR3 region has 14 residues. The CDR3 protein is CASSLVRQLETQYF. The full variable domain, in which reference TRBV7-2 and TRBJ2-5 provide the parts outside the CDR3, is GAGVSQSPSNKVTEKGKDVELRCDPISGHTALYWYRQSLGQGLEFLIYFQGNSAPDKSGLPSDRFSAERTGGSVSTLTIQRTQQEDSAVYLCASSLVRQLETQYFGPGTRLLVL.

This clonotype shows up as hyperexpanded by frequency. V and J are TRBV24-1 and TRBJ2-1. The germline gives CDR1 KGHDR, CDR2 SFDVKD. This CDR3 is built from 15 residues. This CDR3 reads CATSDGGSSYNEQFF.